The rows below give T cell receptor beta chains drawn from one sample of a study of shared clonotypes between healthy human individuals. Clones were sequenced by immunoSEQ multiplex PCR, and TCRdb holds only the in-frame ones, with some missing. The sample yields about 1.5 million clones, 95% to 99% seen once. Input material: naive CD4+ T cells sorted from blood. The source of these receptors is a man aged 30-40 years in good health. Each CDR3 is given with its conserved first and last residue. The D gene is left open where the match is weak. Clone size is not always given. Where it is, it says once, few, many or a class for expanded clones.

D gene,clone size,V gene,J gene,CDR3 protein,CDR3 DNA
TRBD2,.,TRBV4-3,TRBJ2-3,CASSSWVSGGSTDTQYF,TGCGCCAGCAGCTCATGGGTTAGCGGGGGTAGCACAGATACGCAGTATTTT
.,.,TRBV12-5,TRBJ2-3,CASGPTLADTQYF,TGTGCTAGTGGTCCCACCCTAGCGGATACGCAGTATTTT
.,.,TRBV28,TRBJ2-4,CASSLPGPAKNIQYF,TGTGCCAGCAGTTTGCCGGGACCAGCCAAAAACATTCAGTACTTC
.,.,TRBV16,TRBJ1-5,CASSPGVYQPQHF,TGTGCCAGCAGCCCCGGGGTCTATCAGCCCCAGCATTTT
.,.,TRBV18,TRBJ2-3,CASSPRAGSSTDTQYF,TGTGCCAGCTCACCTCGAGCAGGCAGTAGCACAGATACGCAGTATTTT
.,.,TRBV2,TRBJ2-7,CASREDSQGEQYF,TGTGCCAGCAGGGAGGACAGTCAGGGCGAGCAGTACTTC
TRBD2,.,TRBV5-1,TRBJ2-1,CASSRPTSGDYNEQFF,TGCGCCAGCAGCCGTCCTACTAGCGGAGACTACAATGAGCAGTTCTTC
.,.,TRBV6-5,TRBJ1-3,CASSYDGVGSGNTIYF,TGTGCCAGCAGTTATGACGGGGTTGGATCTGGAAACACCATATATTTT
TRBD1,.,TRBV5-5,TRBJ1-5,CASSLARTGFNQPQHF,TGTGCCAGCAGCTTGGCCAGGACAGGGTTCAATCAGCCCCAGCATTTT
.,.,TRBV7-6,TRBJ1-3,CASSSRTAVGGNTIYF,TGTGCCAGCAGCTCTCGGACAGCCGTCGGGGGAAACACCATATATTTT
.,.,TRBV2,TRBJ2-1,CASRVQEGEQFF,TGTGCCAGCAGAGTTCAAGAGGGTGAGCAGTTCTTC
TRBD1,.,TRBV6-5,TRBJ1-1,CASSPPGQGRTEAFF,TGTGCCAGCAGTCCTCCGGGACAGGGGAGGACTGAAGCTTTCTTT
.,.,TRBV2,TRBJ1-1,CASEVVPRTEAFF,TGTGCCAGCGAAGTGGTGCCGCGAACTGAAGCTTTCTTT
TRBD2,once,TRBV4-3,TRBJ2-2,CASSQGRASGGELFF,TGCGCCAGCAGCCAAGGGAGGGCTAGCGGCGGGGAGCTGTTTTTT
.,.,TRBV11-3,TRBJ2-1,CASSLVGDEQFF,TGTGCCAGCAGCTTAGTCGGCGATGAGCAGTTCTTC
.,.,TRBV25-1,TRBJ2-1,CASSESRDYNEQFF,TGTGCCAGCAGTGAAAGCAGGGACTACAATGAGCAGTTCTTC
TRBD1,.,TRBV19,TRBJ1-4,CASSTGQGRSEKLFF,TGTGCCAGTAGTACGGGACAGGGTCGGAGTGAAAAACTGTTTTTT
TRBD1,.,TRBV6-6,TRBJ1-4,CASSRDRVNEKLFF,TGTGCCAGCAGCCGGGACAGGGTTAATGAAAAACTGTTTTTT
TRBD2,.,TRBV15,TRBJ2-1,CATSRSNSGRASEQFF,TGTGCCACCAGCAGATCAAATAGCGGGAGGGCCTCTGAGCAGTTCTTC
TRBD1,.,TRBV28,TRBJ2-1,CASSYRDSDNEQFF,TGTGCCAGCAGTTACCGGGACAGTGACAATGAGCAGTTCTTC
.,.,TRBV7-8,TRBJ2-5,CASTPIRGSETQYF,TGTGCCAGCACCCCCATCAGGGGATCAGAGACCCAGTACTTC
.,once,TRBV28,TRBJ1-4,CASSLWDGELFF,TGTGCCAGCAGTTTATGGGACGGAGAACTGTTTTTT
.,.,TRBV18,TRBJ2-3,CASSPPSAGTDTQYF,TGTGCCAGCTCACCGCCTAGCGCCGGCACAGATACGCAGTATTTT
TRBD1,.,TRBV6-6,TRBJ1-4,CASSYFHRGPNEKLFF,TGTGCCAGCAGTTACTTTCACAGGGGGCCTAATGAAAAACTGTTTTTT
TRBD1,.,TRBV5-1,TRBJ2-7,CASSPRDSSYEQYF,TGCGCCAGCAGCCCCCGGGACAGCTCCTACGAGCAGTACTTC
.,.,TRBV7-2,TRBJ2-5,CASSRAAEWRETQYF,TGTGCCAGCAGCCGTGCCGCGGAGTGGAGAGAGACCCAGTACTTC
TRBD1,.,TRBV5-4,TRBJ2-7,CASSPGTEPYEQYF,TGTGCCAGCAGCCCCGGGACAGAGCCCTACGAGCAGTACTTC
TRBD2,.,TRBV5-1,TRBJ2-1,CASSLGTSGNNEQFF,TGCGCCAGCAGCTTAGGGACTAGCGGTAACAATGAGCAGTTCTTC
TRBD1,.,TRBV28,TRBJ1-5,CASSLPDRESQPQHF,TGTGCCAGCAGTCTACCCGACAGGGAAAGTCAGCCCCAGCATTTT
TRBD1,.,TRBV27,TRBJ2-5,CASSPLPGQTFQETQYF,TGTGCCAGCAGTCCCCTCCCGGGACAGACATTCCAAGAGACCCAGTACTTC
TRBD1,.,TRBV19,TRBJ1-1,CASSPQRYRGRRKAEAFF,TGTGCCAGTAGTCCCCAACGCTACAGGGGGCGCAGGAAGGCTGAAGCTTTCTTT
.,.,TRBV6-5,TRBJ2-5,CASSSRFGYQETQYF,TGTGCCAGCAGTTCCAGGTTCGGGTACCAAGAGACCCAGTACTTC
.,.,TRBV28,TRBJ1-2,CASSFFDRNYGYTF,TGTGCCAGCAGTTTTTTCGACAGGAACTATGGCTACACCTTC
.,.,TRBV28,TRBJ2-7,CASSRSYEQYF,TGTGCCAGCAGCCGCTCCTACGAGCAGTACTTC
.,.,TRBV29-1,TRBJ2-7,CSVVGRFSYEQYF,TGCAGCGTTGTCGGCAGGTTCTCCTACGAGCAGTACTTC
.,.,TRBV5-1,TRBJ2-2,CASSLAAPNTGELFF,TGCGCCAGCAGCTTGGCCGCCCCGAACACCGGGGAGCTGTTTTTT
.,.,TRBV18,TRBJ2-7,CASSPLDGTYEQYF,TGTGCCAGCTCACCACTAGACGGAACCTACGAGCAGTACTTC
.,.,TRBV21-1,TRBJ1-1,CASSIQGQSGNTEAFF,TGTGCCAGCAGCATTCAGGGCCAGTCAGGAAACACTGAAGCTTTCTTT
.,.,TRBV5-4,TRBJ1-3,CASSTATGSGNTIYF,TGTGCCAGCAGCACGGCCACAGGTTCTGGAAACACCATATATTTT
.,.,TRBV7-9,TRBJ2-1,CASSLGGVTYNEQFF,TGTGCCAGCAGCTTGGGGGGAGTAACGTACAATGAGCAGTTCTTC
.,.,TRBV9,TRBJ1-5,CASSVGVNSNQPQHF,TGTGCCAGCAGCGTAGGGGTGAATAGCAATCAGCCCCAGCATTTT
.,.,TRBV7-2,TRBJ2-3,CASSFRRPADTQYF,TGTGCCAGCAGCTTCCGGAGGCCCGCAGATACGCAGTATTTT